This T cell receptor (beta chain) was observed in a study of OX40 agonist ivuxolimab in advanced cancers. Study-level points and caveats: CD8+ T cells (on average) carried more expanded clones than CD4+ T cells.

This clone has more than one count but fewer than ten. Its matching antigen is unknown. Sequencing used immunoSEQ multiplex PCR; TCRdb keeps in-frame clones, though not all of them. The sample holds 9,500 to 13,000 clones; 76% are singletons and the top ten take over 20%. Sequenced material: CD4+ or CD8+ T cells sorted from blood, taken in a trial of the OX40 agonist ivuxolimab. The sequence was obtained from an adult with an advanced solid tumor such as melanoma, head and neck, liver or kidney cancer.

CDR3 amino acids: CASRWKVSSYEQYF. The CDR3, as DNA: TGTGCCAGCAGGTGGAAGGTAAGCTCCTACGAGCAGTACTTC. V usage is TRBV28 and J usage is TRBJ2-7; no clear D gene. The germline V and J ends were trimmed by 6 bases and 0 bases, with 12 bases remaining between them. This CDR3 is built from 14 residues. CDR1 is MDHEN, CDR2 SYDVKM, per germline.